The sequence of this T cell receptor (beta chain) was determined in a study of blood T cell repertoires in COVID-19. About the study: The samples span acute and convalescent COVID-19 from the United States, Italy and Spain.

Germline V gene data show CDR1 as MNHEY and CDR2 as SVGAGI. The CDR3 is 14 amino acids. V was clipped by 5 bases and J by 8 bases; unmatched bases: 11. Original methodology: Nucleated cell number was recorded as an estimate derived from reference gene primer amplification. Clones were sequenced by immunoSEQ multiplex PCR, and TCRdb holds only the in-frame ones, with some missing. D and trimming come from the DNA, and the V and J calls and clone size come from that table. Of under 150,000 clones listed, about 80% are singletons. Material for sequencing was peripheral blood. This rearrangement joins TRBV6-5 to TRBJ1-2; 7 bases fit TRBD1. The receptor comes from a woman aged 40 to 50 with acute or convalescent COVID-19. CDR3 coding DNA: TGTGCCAGCAGTCCTGGCAGGGGGAGGCAAGGCTACACCTTC. Its protein product is CASSPGRGRQGYTF.